Listed below are T cell receptor beta chains from one sample, sequenced in a study of T cell responses to AZD1222 COVID-19 vaccine. Clones were read by immunoSEQ multiplex PCR, and TCRdb kept only the in-frame ones, dropping some. The sample shows over 110,000 clones, over 85% of them seen only once. Sequencing was performed on peripheral blood, taken on day 0 of AZD1222 vaccination. The receptors originated from an adult in good health. Both conserved end residues are part of each CDR3. The D gene is left open where the match is weak. Size values are once, few and many counts, or a class for expanded clones, and some rows have none.

NA	TRBV28	NA	TRBJ1-3	CASSFGTFSGNTIYF	TGTGCCAGCAGTTTTGGGACATTCTCTGGAAACACCATATATTTT
NA	TRBV7-9	NA	TRBJ1-2	CASSLGRLMRHGYTF	TGTGCCAGCAGCTTAGGGCGCCTGATGCGACATGGCTACACCTTC
TRBD1	TRBV13	few	TRBJ1-2	CASRSTGGGYGYTF	TGTGCCAGCAGATCTACAGGGGGAGGCTATGGCTACACCTTC
NA	TRBV28	NA	TRBJ2-3	CASSLFGARDTQYF	TGTGCCAGCAGTCTGTTCGGGGCTAGGGATACGCAGTATTTT
NA	TRBV27	once	TRBJ2-7	CASSSTYEQYF	TGTGCCAGCAGTTCTACCTACGAGCAGTACTTC
TRBD1	TRBV7-6	once	TRBJ1-4	CASSRGGSTNEKLFF	TGTGCCAGCAGCCGAGGGGGCTCTACTAATGAAAAACTGTTTTTT
TRBD1	TRBV30	NA	TRBJ2-7	CAWGTGQGAYEQYF	TGTGCCTGGGGTACGGGACAGGGTGCCTACGAGCAGTACTTC
NA	TRBV19	NA	TRBJ1-5	CASSMGGGYNQPQHF	TGTGCCAGTAGTATGGGCGGGGGTTACAATCAGCCCCAGCATTTT
NA	TRBV18	NA	TRBJ1-2	CASSPQHTNYGYTF	TGTGCCAGCTCACCCCAGCACACAAACTATGGCTACACCTTC
TRBD2	TRBV4-3	NA	TRBJ2-7	CASSHTTSGTYEQYF	TGCGCCAGCAGCCATACGACTAGCGGGACATACGAGCAGTACTTC